This TCR beta chain appears in the sequencing data of a study of blood T cell repertoires in COVID-19. About the research overall: Specimens from acute and convalescent COVID-19 originated in the United States, Italy and Spain. Sample material is recorded as cDNA or gDNA derived from T cells, B-cell-depleted T cells, or PBMCs.

In the original workflow: Reference gene primers were amplified, and this amplification served to estimate nucleated cell counts. The assay was immunoSEQ multiplex PCR, and TCRdb's table has in-frame clones only and misses some. That table is the source of V, J and clone size, and D and trimming were worked out from the DNA. The data show 300,000 or so clones, roughly 83% seen once. The CDR3 covers 12 residues. Deletions cut 6 bases from V and 13 bases from J, with 19 bases between. Germline loops: CDR1 SGHTA, CDR2 FQGTGA. The sequenced sample consisted of peripheral blood. The V gene is TRBV7-3, the J gene TRBJ2-7; a possible D gene is TRBD2 (6 bases). The origin of this receptor is a woman in her fifties or sixties with acute or convalescent COVID-19. For the CDR3, the DNA is TGTGCCAGCAGGATTGAAGCGGGCCGACTTTACTTC. Amino acids: CASRIEAGRLYF.